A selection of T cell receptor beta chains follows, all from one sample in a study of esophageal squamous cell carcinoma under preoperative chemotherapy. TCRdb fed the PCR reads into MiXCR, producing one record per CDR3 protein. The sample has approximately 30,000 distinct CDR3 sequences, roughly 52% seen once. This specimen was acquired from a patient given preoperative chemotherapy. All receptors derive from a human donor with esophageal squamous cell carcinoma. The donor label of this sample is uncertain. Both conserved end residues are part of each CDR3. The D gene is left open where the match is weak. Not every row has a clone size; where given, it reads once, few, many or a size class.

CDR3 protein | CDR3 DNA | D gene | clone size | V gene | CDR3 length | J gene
CASSLGEAYEQYF | TGTGCCAGCAGCTTAGGGGAAGCCTACGAGCAGTACTTC | - | - | TRBV7-3 | 13 | TRBJ2-7
CASSARAGGWGADTQYF | TGTGCCAGCAGCGCGCGAGCGGGGGGATGGGGGGCAGATACCCAGTATTTT | TRBD2 | - | TRBV7-2 | 17 | TRBJ2-3
CAIHSGTLAYEQYF | TGTGCCATCCACTCTGGGACTCTCGCTTACGAGCAGTACTTC | - | few | TRBV10-3 | 14 | TRBJ2-7
CANSLVNSYEQYF | TGTGCCAACAGTTTGGTCAATTCCTACGAGCAGTACTTC | - | - | TRBV6-2/TRBV6-3 | 13 | TRBJ2-7
CASSFGQGTETQYF | TGTGCCAGCAGCTTCGGGCAGGGCACAGAGACGCAGTACTTC | - | - | TRBV7-9 | 14 | TRBJ2-5
CASSFGQGTEEQFF | - | - | - | TRBV12-3/TRBV12-4 | 14 | TRBJ2-2
CASSPPSSGGQEVQSF | TGTGCCAGCAGCCCGCCCTCTAGCGGGGGGCAGGAGGTCCAGTCCTTC | TRBD2 | - | TRBV7-8 | 16 | TRBJ2-5
CASRLTGRGATDTQYF | TGTGCGAGCCGCTTAACGGGGCGGGGAGCCACAGATACTCAGTATTTT | - | - | TRBV7-6 | 16 | TRBJ2-3
CASTVTSGHNEQFF | TGCGCCAGCACAGTCACTAGCGGCCACAATGAGCAGTTCTTC | TRBD2 | - | TRBV5-1 | 14 | TRBJ2-1
CASSFGGPDKNTQYF | TGTGCCAGCAGCTTCGGGGGCCCTGACAAAAACACTCAGTACTTC | - | - | TRBV7-6 | 15 | TRBJ2-4
CASSLVGGAEQYF | TGTGCCAGCAGCTTAGTGGGGGGGGCCGAGCAGTACTTC | - | medium-sized | TRBV7-9 | 13 | TRBJ2-7
CASGEGRRVNEQYF | TGTGCTAGTGGGGAGGGGAGGAGGGTCAATGAGCAGTACTTC | - | many | TRBV12-5 | 14 | TRBJ2-5
CASSPYRRAGTDTQYF | TGTGCCAGCTCTCCCTACAGGAGGGCCGGGACAGATACGCAGTATTTT | - | - | TRBV18 | 16 | TRBJ2-3
CATRDRNTDTQYF | TGTGCCACCCGGGACAGGAACACAGATACGCAGTATTTT | TRBD1 | few | TRBV6-1 | 13 | TRBJ2-3
CASSQEGLAGNRYEQFF | TGTGCCAGCAGCCAAGAGGGCCTAGCGGGAAACAGGTATGAGCAGTTCTTC | TRBD2 | few | TRBV4-2 | 17 | TRBJ2-1
CASSRDIYNEQYF | TGTGCCAGCAGTCGGGACATCTACAATGAGCAGTACTTC | - | many | TRBV12-3/TRBV12-4 | 13 | TRBJ2-7
CASRVQGRSETQYF | TGTGCCAGTAGAGTACAGGGAAGGTCGGAGACCCAGTACTTC | - | - | TRBV19 | 14 | TRBJ2-5
CASSFGLAGGLYEQYF | TGTGCCAGCAGCTTCGGACTAGCGGGAGGGCTATACGAGCAGTACTTC | TRBD2 | - | TRBV11-3 | 16 | TRBJ2-7
CARSETSDKQFF | TGTGCCAGGAGTGAGACGAGCGATAAGCAGTTCTTT | - | - | TRBV6-1 | 12 | TRBJ2-1
CAGGRGGRDQETQYF | TGTGCCGGGGGGCGGGGGGGGCGTGACCAAGAGACCCAGTATTTC | TRBD2 | - | TRBV7-6 | 15 | TRBJ2-5
CASGFYRHYNEQFF | TGTGCTAGTGGTTTTTATCGGCACTACAATGAGCAGTTCTTC | - | few | TRBV12-5 | 14 | TRBJ2-1
CAGGPGARAQETQYF | TGTGCCGGGGGGCCCGGGGCCCGGGCTCAGGAGACCCAGTACTTC | - | once | TRBV7-6 | 15 | TRBJ2-5
CASRPGQGVYNEQFF | TGTGCCAGTAGACCGGGACAGGGGGTCTACAATGAGCAGTTCTTC | TRBD1 | few | TRBV19 | 15 | TRBJ2-1
CASSFRAGEWNEQFF | TGTGCCAGCAGCTTCCGAGCGGGAGAATGGAATGAGCAGTTCTTC | TRBD2 | many | TRBV11-3 | 15 | TRBJ2-1